The T cell receptor (beta chain) described here comes from a study of T cell responses to AZD1222 COVID-19 vaccine. Across the study: Pooled together were second doses at about 4 or about 12 weeks. General study results and limits: It should be noted that donors were predominantly white British and more often female, and clonal diversity was possibly underestimated. Vaccine-associated CD4 TCRs ranged over spike, dominating at 160-218 and 743-854. Among spike-specific TCRs, nearly half reportedly target unmutated variant regions.

The data were produced by immunoSEQ multiplex PCR, yet TCRdb's version contains in-frame clones alone and is incomplete. The table records 95,000 to 150,000 clones, roughly nine tenths of them present only once. The CDR3 contains 13 residues. The germline V and J ends were trimmed by 5 bases and 3 bases, with 9 bases remaining between them. Germline values: CDR1 SGHTA, CDR2 FQGTGA. A word on this clone: The target antigen is unknown.

The starting material was peripheral blood, obtained on day 0 of AZD1222 vaccination. This receptor was taken from an adult in good health. The V and J genes are TRBV7-3 and TRBJ2-3, with D maybe TRBD2 (6 bases). This chain's CDR3 is CASSGLATDTQYF. DNA of the CDR3: TGTGCCAGCAGCGGGCTAGCGACAGATACGCAGTATTTT.